This TCR beta chain was retrieved from a study of blood T cell repertoires in COVID-19. Study as a whole: Specimens from acute and convalescent COVID-19 originated in the United States, Italy and Spain. Nucleic acid was either cDNA or gDNA, and it came from T cells, B-cell-depleted T cells, or PBMCs.

Under the authors' procedure: Reference gene primer amplification gave estimated nucleated cell counts. Measured with immunoSEQ multiplex PCR; TCRdb has only the in-frame clones, and not every one. V and J calls and clone size are as listed in that table; D and trimming were resolved from the DNA. The sample has around 140,000 clones, over 75% seen once; the top ten hold approximately 2%. Note on this clone: Other DNA sequences within the sample encode an identical CDR3.

The CDR3 length is 13 residues. Deletions cut 2 bases from V and 4 bases from J, with 8 bases between. The source material was peripheral blood. This clonotype was sampled from a man aged 65-85 years with acute or convalescent COVID-19. The chain uses TRBV12-3 or TRBV12-4 and TRBJ1-1, with D possibly being TRBD1 (6 bases). The CDR3 loop reads CASSLRGGTEAFF. Here the CDR3 DNA reads TGTGCCAGCAGTTTAAGGGGGGGCACTGAAGCTTTCTTT.